These 18 T cell receptor beta chains were sequenced from one sample in a study of blood T cell repertoires in COVID-19. The assay was immunoSEQ multiplex PCR, and TCRdb's table has in-frame clones only and misses some. The sample has 72,000 or so clones, more than 70% seen once; the top ten hold approximately 35%. Sequencing used peripheral blood. The receptors here all came from a woman older than 75 with active or convalescent COVID-19.

The chain joins TRBV6-4 to TRBJ2-1; 10 positions agree with TRBD2. Germline V gene sequence: CDR1 MRHNA, CDR2 SNTAGT. The CDR3 loop spans 19 amino acids. The J segment lost 2 bases and the V segment lost 3 bases, leaving 13 bases of the junction unmatched. The CDR3 spells CASSERGSGGQGPYNEQFF. In nucleotides, the CDR3 is TGTGCCAGCAGTGAGAGGGGTAGCGGGGGGCAGGGACCCTACAATGAGCAGTTCTTC.

Here the CDR3 reads CASGLVRAQGHFLGHEQFF. The CDR3 coding sequence is TGTGCTAGTGGTTTGGTACGGGCGCAGGGCCACTTCCTAGGCCATGAGCAGTTCTTC. V gene TRBV12-5 combines with J gene TRBJ2-1; the D gene is possibly TRBD1 (5 bases). CDR1 and CDR2 (germline): LGHNT, FRNRAP. Trimming pared 0 bases from V and 8 bases from J, leaving 26 bases between. The CDR3 contains 19 residues.

The V and J genes are TRBV20-1 and TRBJ1-1; 7 bases are shared with TRBD1. V shed 6 bases and J 8 bases; nucleotides not matched to a gene: 6. The germline CDR1 and CDR2 sequences are DFQATT and SNEGSKA (reference sequence). There are 11 residues in the CDR3. The CDR3 loop reads CSAIRGQEAFF. CDR3 coding DNA: TGCAGTGCGATTAGGGGACAGGAAGCTTTCTTT.

The V call is TRBV5-6, the J call TRBJ1-3; D remains ambiguous. CDR3 size: 16 residues. Germline V CDR1 and CDR2: SGHDT, YYEEEE. Trimming removed 4 bases from V and 0 bases from J, with 14 bases in between. The chain's CDR3 is CASSTLRESSGNTIYF. The CDR3 nucleotides are TGTGCCAGCAGCACCCTCCGGGAGAGCTCTGGAAACACCATATATTTT.

V and J are TRBV9 and TRBJ2-7; 7 bases match TRBD1. Per germline, CDR1 SGDLS and CDR2 YYNGEE. The CDR3 runs to 15 residues. V gave up 0 bases and J gave up 2 bases; unmatched junction bases: 5. CDR3: CASSVGGTETYEQYF. The CDR3 DNA reads as TGTGCCAGCAGCGTAGGGGGGACAGAGACCTACGAGCAGTACTTC.

This chain connects TRBV7-9 to TRBJ2-7, with a weak D call TRBD1 (6 bases). This CDR3 has 12 residues. The V end was cut by 5 bases, the J end by 3 bases, with 8 bases between. Per germline, CDR1 SEHNR and CDR2 FQNEAQ (reference sequence). The CDR3 nucleotides read TGTGCCAGCAGCCCGACAGGCTACGAGCAGTACTTC. Its protein product is CASSPTGYEQYF.

The chain couples TRBV9 to TRBJ2-2; 7 bases line up with TRBD2. The ends lost 2 bases at V and 5 bases at J; junction bases unmatched: 6. The germline V gene has CDR1 SGDLS and CDR2 YYNGEE. The CDR3 extends over 15 amino acids. This chain's CDR3 is CASSVLQGGTGELFF. The CDR3 nucleotides are TGTGCCAGCAGCGTTCTTCAGGGAGGGACCGGGGAGCTGTTTTTT.

This clone was seen a single time. The chain is built from TRBV6-2 or TRBV6-3 and TRBJ1-5; D is undetermined. The CDR3 runs 14 residues. V dropped 7 bases and J dropped 5 bases, with 15 bases sitting between them. Per germline, CDR1 MNHEY and CDR2 SVGEGT. The CDR3 DNA reads as TGTGCCAGCACCCCCACTAGAACAGATCAGCCCCAGCATTTT. Amino acids: CASTPTRTDQPQHF.

The J gene is TRBJ1-1, the V gene TRBV10-3; no clear D. Germline CDR1 ENHRY, CDR2 SYGVKD. This CDR3 region has 17 residues. V was pared by 0 bases and J by 2 bases, with 16 bases between. The CDR3 coding sequence is TGTGCCATCAGTGAGTCGAGTAGCGGGGTCCCTAACACTGAAGCTTTCTTT. This gives the protein CAISESSSGVPNTEAFF.

The chain has TRBV7-2 and TRBJ2-3, with D unclear. The CDR3 is 13 residues long. Looked up from germline, CDR1 is SGHTA and CDR2 is FQGNSA. V lost 2 bases, J lost 6 bases, and 9 bases lay in between. CDR3 residues: CASSLIEADTQYF. For the CDR3, the DNA is TGTGCCAGCAGCTTAATAGAGGCCGATACGCAGTATTTT.

The rearrangement joins TRBV7-9 to TRBJ2-7; 8 nucleotides match TRBD2. The CDR3 is 13 amino acids. CDR1 and CDR2 (germline): SEHNR, FQNEAQ (reference sequence). V was clipped by 5 bases and J by 9 bases; unmatched bases: 9. The chain's CDR3 is CASSASGGGGQYF. DNA for the CDR3: TGTGCCAGCAGCGCAAGCGGGGGCGGGGGGCAGTACTTC.

The chain links TRBV10-2 to TRBJ1-2; 7 bases line up with TRBD1. V gave up 7 bases and J gave up 0 bases; unmatched junction bases: 11. The CDR3 has 16 amino acids. Germline CDR1 and CDR2: WSHSY and SAAADI. The DNA for the CDR3 is TGCGCCAGCACACCGGGACAGCCAAGCTCTAACTATGGCTACACCTTC. As protein: CASTPGQPSSNYGYTF.

V usage is TRBV24-1 and J usage is TRBJ1-5; tentatively, D is TRBD1 (5 bases). CDR3 length: 19 amino acids. CDR1 is KGHDR, CDR2 SFDVKD, per germline. V was clipped by 8 bases and J by 2 bases, with 27 bases between them. DNA of the CDR3: TGTGCCACCAAGCTATTACAGGTTCCGATCCGCGGAGGCAATCAGCCCCAGCATTTT. Protein: CATKLLQVPIRGGNQPQHF.

The chain uses TRBV6-5 and TRBJ2-3, with 9 bases fitting TRBD1. The CDR3 is made up of 16 amino acids. CDR1 and CDR2 from the germline V gene are MNHEY and SVGAGI. Trimming removed 2 bases from V and 3 bases from J; junction bases left unmatched: 6. The CDR3 region is CASSYVGQGRTDTQYF. The CDR3 DNA reads TGTGCCAGCAGTTACGTGGGACAGGGCAGGACAGATACGCAGTATTTT.

The chain employs TRBV29-1 and TRBJ2-7; TRBD1 matches at 10 bases. Germline-derived CDR1 and CDR2 are SQVTM and ANQGSEA. V was clipped by 6 bases and J by 2 bases; unmatched bases: 10. CDR3 size: 15 residues. CDR3 protein: CSVDSGTGAPYEQYF. The DNA of the CDR3 is TGCAGCGTGGATTCCGGGACAGGGGCTCCCTACGAGCAGTACTTC.

V usage is TRBV19 and J usage is TRBJ1-1, with a tentative D call TRBD1 (6 bases). The V gene lost 10 bases and the J gene lost 2 bases, with 14 bases spanning the gap. This CDR3 region has 13 residues. The germline CDR1 and CDR2 sequences are LNHDA and SQIVND (reference sequence). CDR3 region: CATKDRPNTEAFF. CDR3 in DNA: TGTGCCACCAAAGACAGGCCAAACACTGAAGCTTTCTTT.

About this clone: An end of the junction differs from the germline gene, which may be a read error. J is TRBJ2-7 and V is TRBV19, with D perhaps matching TRBD1 (5 bases). CDR3 size: 13 residues. Germline values: CDR1 LNHDA, CDR2 SQIVND (reference sequence). CDR3 sequence: CASSIGALYEQYF. The CDR3 region has the DNA TGTGCAAGTAGTATAGGGGCCCTATACGAGCAGTACTTC.

This sequence joins TRBV7-6 and TRBJ1-2; TRBD1 matches 8 bases. The CDR3 length is 15 residues. Losses at the gene ends were 7 bases for V and 7 bases for J; bases not matched to a gene: 14. Per germline, CDR1 SGHVS and CDR2 FNYEAQ. This chain's CDR3 is CASNSPGQGSGGYTF. CDR3 nucleotides: TGTGCCAGCAACTCACCCGGACAGGGAAGTGGTGGCTACACCTTC.